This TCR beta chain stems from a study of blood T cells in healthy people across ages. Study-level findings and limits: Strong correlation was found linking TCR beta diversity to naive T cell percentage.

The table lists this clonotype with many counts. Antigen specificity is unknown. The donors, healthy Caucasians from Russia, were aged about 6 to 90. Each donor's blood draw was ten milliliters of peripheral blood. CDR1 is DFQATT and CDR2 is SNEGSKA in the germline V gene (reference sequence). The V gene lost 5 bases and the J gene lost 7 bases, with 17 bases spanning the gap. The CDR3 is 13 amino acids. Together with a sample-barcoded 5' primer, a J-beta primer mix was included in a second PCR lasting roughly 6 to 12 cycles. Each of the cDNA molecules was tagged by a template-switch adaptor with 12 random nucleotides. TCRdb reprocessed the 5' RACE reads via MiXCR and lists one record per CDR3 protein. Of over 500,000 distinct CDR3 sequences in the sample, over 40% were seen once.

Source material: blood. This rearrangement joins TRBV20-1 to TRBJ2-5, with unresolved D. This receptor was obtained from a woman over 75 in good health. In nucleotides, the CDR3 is TGCAGTGCTCGACCTTCGCAGCGCCGGACCCAGTACTTC. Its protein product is CSARPSQRRTQYF.